This entry lists 27 T cell receptor beta chains sequenced from one sample in a study of blood T cells in healthy people across ages. Alongside a J-beta primer mix, a sample-barcoded 5' primer served in a second PCR lasting about 7 to 12 cycles. Each CDR3 protein is one row after TCRdb ran MiXCR on the 5' RACE reads. The sample shows fewer than 1.5 million distinct CDR3 sequences, around 39% of them seen only once. Sequences were obtained from blood. All receptors come from a woman in her late teens or twenties in good health.

In the case of this clonotype: The junction departs from germline at one end; a sequencing error may be responsible. The chain carries TRBV5-5 and TRBJ1-5; D call uncertain. Germline V gene lookup returns CDR1 SGHKS and CDR2 YYEKEE (reference sequence). The CDR3 consists of 14 residues. CDR3: CASSFVPTRQPLHF. CDR3 DNA sequence: TGTGCCAGCAGCTTTGTGCCAACCAGGCAGCCCCTGCATTTT. The variable domain in full, completed from reference TRBV5-5 and TRBJ1-5, reads DAGVTQSPTHLIKTRGQQVTLRCSPISGHKSVSWYQQVLGQGPQFIFQYYEKEERGRGNFPDRFSARQFPNYSSELNVNALLLGDSALYLCASSFVPTRQPLHFGDGTRLSIL.

J is TRBJ2-7 and V is TRBV6-5, with TRBD2 matching over 13 bases. Germline assignment: CDR1 MNHEY and CDR2 SVGAGI. The V and J ends lost 4 bases and 7 bases, in that order; junction bases with no gene match: 16. CDR3 length: 18 residues. The CDR3 region has the DNA TGTGCCAGCAGTTTTTCCACTAGCGGGAGGGGCTTGCGATTAGAGCAGTACTTC. This gives the protein CASSFSTSGRGLRLEQYF.

V is TRBV18 and J is TRBJ2-7; D remains ambiguous. Trimming stripped 2 bases from V and 6 bases from J, with 11 bases between. In germline, CDR1 is KGHSH, CDR2 LQKENI. CDR3 size: 13 residues. The CDR3 here is CASSPVGFGEQYF. The CDR3 nucleotides read TGTGCCAGCTCACCAGTAGGGTTTGGCGAGCAGTACTTC. Filled out from reference TRBV18 and TRBJ2-7, the complete variable domain reads NAGVMQNPRHLVRRRGQEARLRCSPMKGHSHVYWYRQLPEEGLKFMVYLQKENIIDESGMPKERFSAEFPKEGPSILRIQQVVRGDSAAYFCASSPVGFGEQYFGPGTRLTVT.

In its sample, this clonotype was seen a few times. The rearrangement uses TRBV6-5 and TRBJ1-4; D is unresolved. The CDR3 is 16 residues long. The germline gives CDR1 MNHEY, CDR2 SVGAGI. Trimming stripped 0 bases from V and 0 bases from J, with 8 bases between. CDR3 protein: CASSYSTGATNEKLFF. CDR3 sequence (DNA): TGTGCCAGCAGTTACTCAACCGGTGCAACTAATGAAAAACTGTTTTTT.

This clonotype was seen only a few times. The rearrangement links TRBV12-3 or TRBV12-4 to TRBJ2-7; 7 bases map to TRBD2. There are 15 residues in the CDR3. Trimming at V came to 6 bases and at J to 2 bases, leaving 10 bases not matched to a gene. The CDR3 is CASSHPASGAYEQYF. Here the CDR3 DNA reads TGTGCCAGCAGCCACCCTGCTAGCGGAGCCTACGAGCAGTACTTC.

A remark on this clonotype: A much larger clone lies one base from this, so it may be a read error. This chain connects TRBV4-1 to TRBJ2-3; D is perhaps TRBD2 (6 bases). Looked up from germline, CDR1 is MGHRA and CDR2 is YSYEKL. CDR3 size: 14 residues. CDR3 protein: CASRGGIGTDTQYF. In DNA form, the CDR3 reads TGCGCAAGCCGAGGCGGGATTGGCACAGATACGCAGTATTTT.

This clonotype occurred a few times. This chain joins TRBV15 and TRBJ2-1; the D gene is possibly TRBD2 (6 bases). This CDR3 has 13 amino acids. CDR1 is LNHNV and CDR2 is YYDKDF in the germline V gene (reference sequence). V shed 5 bases and J shed 9 bases, with 14 bases lying between them. The CDR3 bases are TGTGCCACCAGCCATTCGGGAGAGGGTGAGCAGTTCTTC. Translated: CATSHSGEGEQFF.

This clonotype has more than one count but fewer than ten. V gene TRBV3-1 combines with J gene TRBJ2-5; 8 nucleotides agree with TRBD1. TRBJ2-7 explains the end of the DNA better; the J call may be wrong. The germline CDR1 and CDR2 sequences are LGHDT and YNNKEL (reference sequence). This CDR3 is 15 amino acids long. The CDR3 loop is CASSQDATGAREQYF. CDR3 sequence (DNA): TGTGCCAGCAGCCAAGATGCGACAGGGGCCCGCGAGCAGTACTTC.

The chain combines TRBV12-3 or TRBV12-4 with TRBJ2-3; D may be TRBD2 (5 bases). V lost 5 bases to trimming and J lost 0 bases, with 12 bases between them. The CDR3 has 15 residues. CDR3 in amino acids: CASSPRRTSTDTQYF. CDR3 in DNA: TGTGCCAGCAGTCCTCGGCGGACTAGCACAGATACGCAGTATTTT.

This clonotype was seen only a few times. The chain joins TRBV2 to TRBJ2-1; the match to TRBD2 covers 13 bases. With V trimmed by 6 bases and J by 6 bases, 5 bases remained unmatched. The CDR3 length is 15 residues. Germline V lookup: CDR1 SNHLY, CDR2 FYNNEI. CDR3 loop: CASRDTSGRANEQFF. The DNA of the CDR3 is TGTGCCAGCAGGGACACTAGCGGGAGGGCCAATGAGCAGTTCTTC.

This clonotype was detected a few times. This chain joins TRBV4-2 and TRBJ2-1; D gene unclear. CDR3 length: 12 residues. V gave up 0 bases and J gave up 10 bases, with 7 bases separating them. Germline loops: CDR1 LGHNA, CDR2 YNFKEQ. DNA for the CDR3: TGTGCCAGCAGCCAAGACGTCGGGGAGCAGTTCTTC. Its protein product is CASSQDVGEQFF.

The V gene is TRBV3-1, the J gene TRBJ2-1; 9 bases map to TRBD2. The J call may be in error: the DNA end matches TRBJ2-7 better. The CDR3 runs to 15 residues. Germline values: CDR1 LGHDT, CDR2 YNNKEL (reference sequence). Written as DNA, the CDR3 is TGTGCCAGCAGCCCCAGCGGGAGGCAGTACAATGAGCAGTACTTC. Amino acid sequence: CASSPSGRQYNEQYF.

Only a few counts were recorded for this clonotype. V usage is TRBV3-1 and J usage is TRBJ2-1, with 10 bases matching TRBD2. J lost 4 bases, V lost 0 bases, and 9 bases had no gene match. The CDR3 is 18 residues long. Per germline, CDR1 LGHDT and CDR2 YNNKEL (reference sequence). This chain's CDR3 is CASSQDYLAGAKYNEQFF. As DNA, the CDR3 is TGTGCCAGCAGCCAAGATTATCTAGCGGGGGCGAAATACAATGAGCAGTTCTTC.

The genes are TRBV21-1 and TRBJ1-2. TRBV21-1 is marked as a pseudogene. The CDR3 has 11 amino acids. The CDR3 coding sequence is TGTGCCAGTACGCCGGCAGATGGCTACACCTTC. Protein sequence: CASTPADGYTF.

On this clonotype itself: The junction does not match germline at one end; this may be a read error. V gene TRBV27 combines with J gene TRBJ2-1, with 7 bases aligning to TRBD1. The CDR3 is 16 amino acids. Germline assignment: CDR1 MNHEY and CDR2 SMNVEV (reference sequence). CDR3 sequence: CASSLSRAGGNNEQFF. As DNA, the CDR3 is TGTGCCAGCAGTTTATCACGGGCAGGGGGTAATAATGAGCAGTTTTTC.

The chain is built from TRBV12-3 or TRBV12-4 and TRBJ1-2, with D uncertain. The CDR3 loop spans 12 amino acids. V lost 8 bases, J lost 6 bases, and 13 bases lay in between. CDR3 sequence: CASGDPAHGYTF. DNA of the CDR3: TGTGCCAGCGGTGATCCAGCGCATGGCTACACCTTC.

This clonotype was seen only a few times. The chain recombines TRBV20-1 with TRBJ2-1, with 8 bases that match TRBD2. With 6 bases clipped from V and 1 base from J, the junction kept 8 bases outside the gene matches. This CDR3 is 15 amino acids long. The germline gives CDR1 DFQATT, CDR2 SNEGSKA (reference sequence). CDR3 amino acids: CSALGPGGSYNEQFF. The DNA of the CDR3 is TGCAGTGCCCTCGGCCCGGGAGGGTCCTACAATGAGCAGTTCTTC.

The chain carries TRBV24-1 and TRBJ2-1; 8 nucleotides align to TRBD2. In germline, CDR1 is KGHDR, CDR2 SFDVKD. The CDR3 is made up of 14 amino acids. V shed 7 bases, J shed 6 bases, and the junction held 7 bases outside the gene matches. CDR3 in amino acids: CATSEAGVANEQFF. The CDR3 DNA is TGTGCCACCAGCGAAGCGGGAGTTGCCAATGAGCAGTTCTTC.

V gene TRBV4-1 combines with J gene TRBJ1-2; a weak D match, TRBD1 (6 bases). CDR3 size: 15 residues. From germline, CDR1 is MGHRA and CDR2 YSYEKL. V was trimmed by 0 bases and J by 3 bases, leaving 11 bases between them. In nucleotides, the CDR3 is TGCGCCAGCAGCCAAGATCAGGGGCGAGACTATGGCTACACCTTC. Translating it yields CASSQDQGRDYGYTF.

This rearrangement joins TRBV5-1 to TRBJ2-1; D is unclear. Germline CDR1 is SGHRS and CDR2 is YFSETQ. V lost 5 bases and J 8 bases, leaving 8 bases between the germline ends. This CDR3 is built from 11 residues. CDR3 amino acids: CASRTAHEQFF. Here the CDR3 DNA reads TGCGCCAGCAGAACTGCCCATGAGCAGTTCTTC.

Many counts were recorded for this clonotype. The gene calls are TRBV7-2 and TRBJ2-3; D unresolved. With 0 bases removed from V and 0 bases from J, the gap between germline ends came to 7 bases. Germline CDR1 and CDR2: SGHTA and FQGNSA. CDR3 length: 15 amino acids. The CDR3 sequence is CASSLAGISTDTQYF. CDR3 nucleotides: TGTGCCAGCAGCTTAGCGGGAATTAGCACAGATACGCAGTATTTT.

V and J are TRBV20-1 and TRBJ2-1; 8 bases fit TRBD2. V shed 6 bases, J shed 6 bases, and the junction held 13 bases outside the gene matches. The germline V gene has CDR1 DFQATT and CDR2 SNEGSKA (reference sequence). The CDR3 extends over 15 amino acids. The CDR3 nucleotides are TGCAGTGCCCCGGGACTAGAGGGTTGGGGCAATGAGCAGTTCTTC. Protein: CSAPGLEGWGNEQFF.

Written as DNA, the CDR3 is TGCGCCAGCAGCCAAGGAAGCAGGCAGGCAGATACGCAGTATTTT. This codes for CASSQGSRQADTQYF. The rearrangement joins TRBV4-1 to TRBJ2-3, with D unresolved. The germline V gene has CDR1 MGHRA and CDR2 YSYEKL. Trimming removed 1 base from V and 4 bases from J, with 12 bases in between. The CDR3 runs 15 residues.

V gene TRBV18 combines with J gene TRBJ2-5; 12 bases line up with TRBD1. This CDR3 is built from 16 residues. V gave up 4 bases and J gave up 4 bases; unmatched junction bases: 7. In germline, CDR1 is KGHSH, CDR2 LQKENI. CDR3 in DNA: TGTGCCAGCTCACTCATGGGACAGGGGGCTCGAGAGACCCAGTACTTC. It yields the protein CASSLMGQGARETQYF.

The rearrangement joins TRBV20-1 to TRBJ2-6; 10 nucleotides line up with TRBD1. Germline values: CDR1 DFQATT, CDR2 SNEGSKA (reference sequence). This CDR3 comprises 17 residues. The V gene end was trimmed by 6 bases and the J gene end by 0 bases; junction bases not matched to a gene: 8. CDR3 nucleotide sequence: TGCAGTGCGTTTCCGGGACAGGGGAACTCTGGGGCCAACGTCCTGACTTTC. The encoded protein is CSAFPGQGNSGANVLTF.

There are a few counts of this clonotype. The CDR3 DNA follows: TGTGCCAGCAGCTTACCTGGCGGAAACTCCTACGAGCAGTACTTC. It codes for CASSLPGGNSYEQYF. The rearrangement uses TRBV7-2 and TRBJ2-7; D is ambiguous. Trimming took 2 bases from V and 0 from J, leaving 11 bases between them. The CDR3 is made up of 15 amino acids. Germline CDR1 SGHTA, CDR2 FQGNSA.

This clonotype was counted between two and nine times. A read error may produce the germline difference seen at one junction end. V usage is TRBV10-3 and J usage is TRBJ1-1; the D is unclear. Germline values: CDR1 ENHRY, CDR2 SYGVKD. The CDR3 is 16 residues long. CDR3 DNA sequence: TGTGCTATCAGTGACTCTGCCAACCCAGCCCAAATTAAGGCTTTCTTT. Protein product: CAISDSANPAQIKAFF.